These 3 T cell receptor beta chains were all obtained from the same sample, sequenced in a study of blood T cell repertoires in COVID-19. Repertoires were generated with immunoSEQ multiplex PCR, while TCRdb's copy carries only in-frame clones and drops some. The sample shows about 420,000 clones, 85% to 90% of them seen only once. The sequenced sample consisted of peripheral blood. The source of these receptors is a man younger than 35 with COVID-19, enrolled during active disease.

This chain joins TRBV2 and TRBJ2-5, with D tentatively TRBD2 (5 bases). CDR1 SNHLY and CDR2 FYNNEI come from the germline V gene. Trimming removed 0 bases at V and 4 bases at J, with 9 bases between. The CDR3 loop spans 14 amino acids. DNA of the CDR3: TGTGCCAGCAGTGAAGCGCTTCGGGGAGAGACCCAGTACTTC. This translates into CASSEALRGETQYF.

This sequence joins TRBV29-1 and TRBJ2-1; the D gene is possibly TRBD2 (6 bases). The CDR3 consists of 17 residues. Trimming took off 3 bases at V and 0 bases at J, with 18 bases between the two ends. The germline CDR1 and CDR2 sequences are SQVTM and ANQGSEA. The CDR3, as DNA: TGCAGCGTTGATTTAGCGGCACTGGGGAGCTCCTACAATGAGCAGTTCTTC. Protein sequence: CSVDLAALGSSYNEQFF.

The V and J genes are TRBV5-5 and TRBJ2-1, with D perhaps matching TRBD2 (6 bases). The germline V and J ends were trimmed by 6 bases and 0 bases, with 16 bases remaining between them. Germline lookup yields CDR1 SGHKS and CDR2 YYEKEE (reference sequence). This CDR3 contains 16 residues. CDR3 sequence: CASIPAGLASYNEQFF. DNA of the CDR3: TGTGCCAGCATCCCGGCGGGGCTAGCCTCCTACAATGAGCAGTTCTTC.